One and the same sample provided the 25 T cell receptor beta chains below, sequenced in a study of T cells in localized non-small cell lung cancer. The repertoire was sequenced with immunoSEQ multiplex PCR; TCRdb's copy has only in-frame clones and lacks some. The repertoire holds tens of thousands of clones, with approximately 86% as singletons. This material consisted of peripheral blood, taken before any cancer treatment. The receptors were gathered from a woman aged 18-55 years with stage III lung adenocarcinoma.

The V call is TRBV9, the J call TRBJ1-3, with D perhaps TRBD1 (5 bases). The CDR3 runs 14 residues. Germline V gene sequence: CDR1 SGDLS, CDR2 YYNGEE. V was clipped by 3 bases and J by 4 bases, with 11 bases between them. CDR3 amino acids: CASSGGTVGNTIYF. DNA of the CDR3: TGTGCCAGCAGCGGTGGGACGGTGGGAAACACCATATATTTT.

The rearrangement joins TRBV5-1 to TRBJ1-6; D is possibly TRBD1 (5 bases). CDR3 length: 14 residues. Deletions cut 4 bases from V and 9 bases from J, with 14 bases between. Germline CDR1 is SGHRS and CDR2 is YFSETQ. The CDR3 protein is CASSQEDKFSPLHF. The CDR3, as DNA: TGCGCCAGCAGCCAGGAGGACAAATTTTCACCCCTCCACTTT.

This clone was detected only a few times. The CDR3 is CAWSAGAYYGYTF. Here the CDR3 DNA reads TGTGCCTGGAGTGCAGGGGCATACTATGGCTACACCTTC. The V call is TRBV30, the J call TRBJ1-2; maybe TRBD1 (6 bases). CDR1 is GTSNPN, CDR2 SVGIG, per germline (reference sequence). This CDR3 region has 13 residues. V was trimmed by 1 base and J by 3 bases, leaving 9 bases between them.

The gene calls are TRBV5-1 and TRBJ1-5; TRBD1 matches at 8 bases. J gave up 7 bases and V 5 bases, and 8 bases lay outside the gene matches. This CDR3 has 14 residues. The germline CDR1 and CDR2 sequences are SGHRS and YFSETQ. The CDR3 reads CASSPDRAGQPQHF. CDR3 in DNA: TGCGCCAGCAGTCCGGACAGGGCCGGGCAGCCCCAGCATTTT. Combining the CDR3 with reference TRBV5-1 and TRBJ1-5 gives the whole variable domain KAGVTQTPRYLIKTRGQQVTLSCSPISGHRSVSWYQQTPGQGLQFLFEYFSETQRNKGNFPGRFSGRQFSNSRSEMNVSTLELGDSALYLCASSPDRAGQPQHFGDGTRLSIL.

V gene TRBV29-1 combines with J gene TRBJ1-2; no definite D call. Trimming took 0 bases from V and 4 from J, leaving 9 bases between them. Looked up from germline, CDR1 is SQVTM and CDR2 is ANQGSEA. This CDR3 has 13 amino acids. CDR3 protein: CSVEEGRTYGYTF. In DNA form, the CDR3 reads TGCAGCGTTGAAGAGGGAAGGACCTATGGCTACACCTTC.

The J gene is TRBJ1-1, the V gene TRBV19; D remains unclear. Germline CDR1 reads LNHDA; CDR2 reads SQIVND (reference sequence). This CDR3 comprises 13 residues. V dropped 3 bases and J dropped 0 bases, with 5 bases sitting between them. DNA for the CDR3: TGTGCCAGTAGTATCGGGATGAACACTGAAGCTTTCTTT. Its translation is CASSIGMNTEAFF. Filled out from reference TRBV19 and TRBJ1-1, the complete variable domain reads DGGITQSPKYLFRKEGQNVTLSCEQNLNHDAMYWYRQDPGQGLRLIYYSQIVNDFQKGDIAEGYSVSREKKESFPLTVTSAQKNPTAFYLCASSIGMNTEAFFGQGTRLTVV.

This chain connects TRBV5-1 to TRBJ1-1, with TRBD1 matching over 7 bases. With V trimmed by 4 bases and J by 0 bases, 3 bases remained unmatched. In germline, CDR1 is SGHRS, CDR2 YFSETQ. The CDR3 runs to 14 residues. CDR3 region: CASSTGQMNTEAFF. CDR3 DNA sequence: TGCGCCAGCAGCACGGGACAGATGAACACTGAAGCTTTCTTT. The full variable domain, completed using reference TRBV5-1 and TRBJ1-1, is KAGVTQTPRYLIKTRGQQVTLSCSPISGHRSVSWYQQTPGQGLQFLFEYFSETQRNKGNFPGRFSGRQFSNSRSEMNVSTLELGDSALYLCASSTGQMNTEAFFGQGTRLTVV.

The rearrangement uses TRBV7-9 and TRBJ1-1; D is unresolved. Trimming cost V 0 bases and J 7 bases, with 12 bases left between them. The germline V gene has CDR1 SEHNR and CDR2 FQNEAQ (reference sequence). The CDR3 extends over 14 amino acids. The CDR3 is CASSLAAGVLEAFF. Written as DNA, the CDR3 is TGTGCCAGCAGCTTAGCGGCAGGAGTACTTGAAGCTTTCTTT.

The V gene is TRBV2, the J gene TRBJ2-7; D gene unclear. This CDR3 is built from 15 residues. Trimming took 7 bases from V and 2 from J, leaving 18 bases between them. The germline V gene encodes CDR1 SNHLY and CDR2 FYNNEI. The CDR3 DNA sequence: TGTGCCAGCAATCCCCCCCTAGGTAACCCCTACGAGCAGTACTTC. Protein: CASNPPLGNPYEQYF.

The V call is TRBV5-6, the J call TRBJ1-2, with unresolved D. Trimming shortened V by 4 bases and J by 7 bases, and 20 bases separated the two germline ends. Germline CDR1 reads SGHDT; CDR2 reads YYEEEE. This CDR3 has 15 residues. As DNA, the CDR3 is TGTGCCAGCAGCCCTCCGGGATCAAGGGCAGGTGGCTACACCTTC. This encodes CASSPPGSRAGGYTF. Complete variable domain (other parts from reference TRBV5-6 and TRBJ1-2): DAGVTQSPTHLIKTRGQQVTLRCSPKSGHDTVSWYQQALGQGPQFIFQYYEEEERQRGNFPDRFSGHQFPNYSSELNVNALLLGDSALYLCASSPPGSRAGGYTFGSGTRLTVV.

The chain couples TRBV4-1 to TRBJ2-5; D remains unclear. The CDR3 runs to 11 residues. Germline lookup yields CDR1 MGHRA and CDR2 YSYEKL. V was trimmed by 1 base and J by 5 bases, leaving 2 bases between them. The CDR3 sequence is CASSQVETQYF. DNA for the CDR3: TGCGCCAGCAGCCAAGTGGAGACCCAGTACTTC.

The CDR3 sequence: CASSESHGSTDTQYF. The CDR3 DNA reads as TGTGCCAGCAGCGAGAGCCACGGTAGCACAGATACGCAGTATTTT. The rearrangement uses TRBV7-3 and TRBJ2-3; D uncertain. Germline V gene data show CDR1 as SGHTA and CDR2 as FQGTGA. Trimming shortened V by 5 bases and J by 0 bases, and 12 bases separated the two germline ends. This CDR3 contains 15 residues.

The chain is built from TRBV19 and TRBJ2-6, with D possibly being TRBD2 (6 bases). The CDR3 is 16 residues long. With 5 bases removed from V and 4 bases from J, the gap between germline ends came to 15 bases. In germline, CDR1 is LNHDA, CDR2 SQIVND (reference sequence). CDR3: CASSVGGRKGANVLTF. The CDR3 nucleotides are TGTGCCAGTAGTGTCGGGGGTCGGAAGGGGGCCAACGTCCTGACTTTC.

The rearrangement links TRBV5-1 to TRBJ2-7; 7 nucleotides match TRBD1. The germline V gene encodes CDR1 SGHRS and CDR2 YFSETQ. CDR3 size: 15 residues. V shed 0 bases, J shed 2 bases, and the junction held 5 bases outside the gene matches. CDR3 in DNA: TGCGCCAGCAGCTTGGAGGGACAGATAGCCTACGAGCAGTACTTC. Its protein is CASSLEGQIAYEQYF.

The chain uses TRBV2 and TRBJ2-7; 11 bases line up with TRBD1. Germline CDR1 and CDR2: SNHLY and FYNNEI. J lost 0 bases, V lost 6 bases, and 22 bases had no gene match. The CDR3 consists of 21 residues. As DNA, the CDR3 is TGTGCCAGCAGCGTATCTAATATCCGGGACAGGGGGGACCTTATCTCCTACGAGCAGTACTTC. Residues: CASSVSNIRDRGDLISYEQYF.

The chain couples TRBV6-1 to TRBJ1-1; no firm D call. CDR1 MNHNS and CDR2 SASEGT come from the germline V gene. The CDR3 consists of 14 residues. V shed 2 bases and J shed 3 bases, with 10 bases lying between them. The CDR3 is CASSEHKTDTEAFF. The CDR3 DNA follows: TGTGCCAGCAGTGAACACAAAACTGACACTGAAGCTTTCTTT.

J is TRBJ1-1 and V is TRBV19; D may be TRBD1 (5 bases). There are 13 residues in the CDR3. CDR1 and CDR2 (germline): LNHDA, SQIVND (reference sequence). The V and J ends lost 10 bases and 6 bases respectively, with 18 bases between them. CDR3 in DNA: TGTGCCACCAGGAAAGGGGCCCGCTCTGAAGCTTTCTTT. Translating it yields CATRKGARSEAFF. The full variable domain, its missing parts supplied by reference TRBV19 and TRBJ1-1, is DGGITQSPKYLFRKEGQNVTLSCEQNLNHDAMYWYRQDPGQGLRLIYYSQIVNDFQKGDIAEGYSVSREKKESFPLTVTSAQKNPTAFYLCATRKGARSEAFFGQGTRLTVV.

The gene calls are TRBV2 and TRBJ2-1; 10 bases match TRBD2. This CDR3 has 13 amino acids. The V segment lost 8 bases and the J segment 4 bases; nucleotides outside the gene matches: 2. Germline V CDR1 and CDR2: SNHLY, FYNNEI. CDR3 nucleotide sequence: TGTGCCAGCCTAGCGGGGGATTACAATGAGCAGTTCTTC. Translating it yields CASLAGDYNEQFF. The whole variable domain, remainder taken from reference TRBV2 and TRBJ2-1, is EPEVTQTPSHQVTQMGQEVILRCVPISNHLYFYWYRQILGQKVEFLVSFYNNEISEKSEIFDDQFSVERPDGSNFTLKIRSTKLEDSAMYFCASLAGDYNEQFFGPGTRLTVL.

This clone was counted a single time. The CDR3 loop reads CASSLEYPGANYGYTF. CDR3 DNA sequence: TGTGCCAGCAGCTTGGAGTACCCGGGGGCGAACTATGGCTACACCTTC. The genes are TRBV5-6 and TRBJ1-2, with a possible D match to TRBD1 (6 bases). The CDR3 consists of 16 residues. The V end was cut by 0 bases, the J end by 2 bases, with 14 bases between. The germline V gene encodes CDR1 SGHDT and CDR2 YYEEEE.

This rearrangement joins TRBV6-5 to TRBJ1-5; D gene unclear. The germline CDR1 and CDR2 sequences are MNHEY and SVGAGI. This CDR3 region has 14 residues. Trimming shortened V by 0 bases and J by 5 bases, and 8 bases separated the two germline ends. CDR3 amino acids: CASSYSGSHQPQHF. The CDR3 DNA follows: TGTGCCAGCAGTTACTCTGGCAGCCATCAGCCCCAGCATTTT.

This rearrangement joins TRBV4-2 to TRBJ2-5; D gene unclear. This CDR3 comprises 13 residues. From germline, CDR1 is LGHNA and CDR2 YNFKEQ. The V gene lost 0 bases and the J gene lost 2 bases, with 4 bases spanning the gap. The CDR3 DNA reads as TGTGCCAGCAGCCAAGAATATCAAGAGACCCAGTACTTC. Its protein is CASSQEYQETQYF.

The chain links TRBV7-9 to TRBJ2-2; D uncertain. Trimming left V 5 bases short and J 1 base short, with 11 bases between. This CDR3 comprises 15 residues. In germline, CDR1 is SEHNR, CDR2 FQNEAQ (reference sequence). The CDR3 sequence is CASSVRSGNTGELFF. CDR3 DNA sequence: TGTGCCAGCAGCGTTCGATCGGGGAACACCGGGGAGCTGTTTTTT.

This clone was seen once. The gene calls are TRBV11-2 and TRBJ1-2; D ambiguous. V lost 5 bases to trimming and J lost 8 bases, with 15 bases between them. This CDR3 is 13 amino acids long. Germline V lookup: CDR1 SGHAT, CDR2 FQNNGV. CDR3 coding DNA: TGTGCCAGCAGCCCCAACGAAGTAGGAGGCTACACCTTC. Its protein is CASSPNEVGGYTF.

The chain has TRBV6-5 and TRBJ1-2; D not certain. V lost 9 bases to trimming and J lost 2 bases, with 19 bases between them. Germline V gene lookup returns CDR1 MNHEY and CDR2 SVGAGI. The CDR3 is 15 residues long. The CDR3 sequence: CASRSTSAQNYGYTF. CDR3 DNA sequence: TGTGCCAGTAGGTCCACGTCAGCGCAAAACTATGGCTACACCTTC.

The V and J genes are TRBV5-6 and TRBJ2-7, with D possibly TRBD2 on 5 matching bases. Looked up from germline, CDR1 is SGHDT and CDR2 is YYEEEE. This CDR3 has 18 residues. Trimming took 4 bases from V and 9 from J, leaving 32 bases between them. CDR3 coding DNA: TGTGCCAGCAGCCCCTCTCTTTGGGTCCCAGGACGGGATGGGGTGCAGTACTTC. Translated: CASSPSLWVPGRDGVQYF.